This TCR beta chain was obtained from a study of control samples from healthy donors and cancer patients. Clones were sequenced by immunoSEQ multiplex PCR, and TCRdb holds only the in-frame ones, with some missing. In the table there are some 140,000 clones, roughly nine tenths of which are singletons. The CDR3 length is 13 residues. Germline CDR1 and CDR2: SGHNT and YENEEA. V gave up 1 base and J gave up 5 bases, with 9 bases separating them. This clone was observed a handful of times. Other DNA sequences from this sample encode an identical CDR3 as well. The sequencing sample was made of PBMCs. This receptor was identified in a man between 50 and 59 years old with head and neck cancer. The chain carries TRBV11-3 and TRBJ2-7; D ambiguous. CDR3 bases: TGTGCCAGCAGCTTAGGAGGAGAGAACGAGCAGTACTTC. It codes for CASSLGGENEQYF. The complete variable domain, with remaining parts taken from reference TRBV11-3 and TRBJ2-7, reads EAGVVQSPRYKIIEKKQPVAFWCNPISGHNTLYWYLQNLGQGPELLIRYENEEAVDDSQLPKDRFSAERLKGVDSTLKIQPAELGDSAVYLCASSLGGENEQYFGPGTRLTVT.